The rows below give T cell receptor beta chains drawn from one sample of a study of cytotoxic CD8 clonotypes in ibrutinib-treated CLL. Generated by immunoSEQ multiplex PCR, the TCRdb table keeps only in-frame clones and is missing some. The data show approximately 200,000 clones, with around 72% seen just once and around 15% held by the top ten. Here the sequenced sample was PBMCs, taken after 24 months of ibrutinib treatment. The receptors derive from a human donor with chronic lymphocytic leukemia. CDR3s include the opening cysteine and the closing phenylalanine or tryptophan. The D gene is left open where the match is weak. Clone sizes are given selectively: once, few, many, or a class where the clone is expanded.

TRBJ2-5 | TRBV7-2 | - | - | CASSLAREEAQYF | TGTGCCAGCAGCTTAGCCAGGGAAGAGGCCCAGTACTTC
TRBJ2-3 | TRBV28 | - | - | CASSPGSFTDTQYF | TGTGCCAGCAGCCCCGGGTCATTCACAGATACGCAGTATTTT
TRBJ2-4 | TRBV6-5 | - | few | CASSPPRGIQYF | TGTGCCAGCAGCCCTCCCCGGGGCATTCAGTACTTC
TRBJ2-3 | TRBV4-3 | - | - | CASSPGSSTDTQYF | TGCGCCAGCAGCCCCGGGAGTTCGACAGATACGCAGTATTTT
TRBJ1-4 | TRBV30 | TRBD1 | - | CAWNRGQGNEKLFF | TGTGCCTGGAACCGAGGACAGGGTAATGAAAAACTGTTTTTT
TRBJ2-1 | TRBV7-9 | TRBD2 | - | CASSFSGGPGEQFF | TGTGCCAGCAGCTTTTCGGGAGGGCCTGGTGAGCAGTTCTTC
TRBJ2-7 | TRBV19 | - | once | CASSIAGANEQYF | TGTGCCAGTAGTATTGCAGGGGCAAACGAGCAGTACTTC
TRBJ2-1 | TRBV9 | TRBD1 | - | CASSVVWGPGTGGLNEQFF | TGTGCCAGCAGCGTAGTCTGGGGCCCCGGGACAGGGGGCCTCAATGAGCAGTTCTTC
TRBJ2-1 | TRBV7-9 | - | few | CASRPNTRDNEQFF | TGTGCCAGCAGGCCGAACACAAGAGACAATGAGCAGTTCTTC
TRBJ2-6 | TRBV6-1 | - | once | CASSQGSSGANVLTF | TGTGCCAGCAGTCAGGGGAGCTCTGGGGCCAACGTCCTGACTTTC
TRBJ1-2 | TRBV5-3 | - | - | CARSFCKGGYTF | TGTGCCAGAAGCTTCTGTAAGGGGGGCTACACCTTC
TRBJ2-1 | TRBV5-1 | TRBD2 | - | CASSIGLAAGEQFF | TGCGCCAGCAGCATCGGACTAGCGGCGGGTGAGCAGTTCTTC
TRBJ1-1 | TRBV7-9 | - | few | CASKPARNLNTEAFF | TGTGCCAGTAAACCCGCGAGGAATCTGAACACTGAAGCTTTCTTT
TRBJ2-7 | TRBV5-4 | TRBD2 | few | CASSRTSGRAYEQYF | TGTGCCAGCAGCCGCACTAGCGGGAGGGCCTACGAGCAGTACTTC
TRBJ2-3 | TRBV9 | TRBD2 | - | CASSTRTSGRGTQYF | TGTGCCAGCAGCACCAGGACTAGCGGGAGAGGGACGCAGTATTTT
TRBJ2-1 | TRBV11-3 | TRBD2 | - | CASSLRQRGNNEQFF | TGTGCCAGCAGCTTAAGGCAGCGGGGGAACAATGAGCAGTTCTTC
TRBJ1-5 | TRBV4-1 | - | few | CASSQEPSGALDNQPQHF | TGCGCCAGCAGCCAAGAACCCTCCGGGGCACTCGACAATCAGCCCCAGCATTTT
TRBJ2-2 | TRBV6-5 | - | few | CASSYSRGSGELFF | TGTGCCAGCAGTTACTCGAGAGGTTCCGGGGAGCTGTTTTTT
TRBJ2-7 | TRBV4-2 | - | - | CASSQEGPNLYF | TGTGCCAGCAGCCAAGAAGGCCCGAACCTGTACTTC
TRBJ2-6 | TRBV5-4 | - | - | CASSLPGRLSGANVLTF | TGTGCCAGCAGCTTGCCGGGACGACTCTCTGGGGCCAACGTCCTGACTTTC
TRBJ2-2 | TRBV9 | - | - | CASRRETGELFF | TGTGCCAGCAGGCGGGAAACCGGGGAGCTGTTTTTT
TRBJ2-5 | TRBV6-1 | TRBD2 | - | CASSHAGGLGETQYF | TGTGCCAGCAGCCACGCGGGAGGGCTGGGAGAGACCCAGTACTTC
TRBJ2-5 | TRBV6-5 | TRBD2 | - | CASSYSSGTYQETQYF | TGTGCCAGCAGTTACTCGAGCGGGACGTACCAAGAGACCCAGTACTTC
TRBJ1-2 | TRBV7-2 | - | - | CASSVSNRVAFDGYTF | TGTGCCAGCAGCGTGAGCAACAGGGTTGCATTTGATGGCTACACCTTC
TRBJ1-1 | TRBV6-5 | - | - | CASSYFPGADTEAFF | TGTGCCAGCAGTTATTTTCCGGGGGCGGACACTGAAGCTTTCTTT
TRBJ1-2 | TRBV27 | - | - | CASSLTQGSYGYTF | TGTGCCAGCAGTTTAACCCAGGGGAGCTATGGCTACACCTTC
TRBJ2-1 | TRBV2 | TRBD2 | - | CASRGLVASNEQFF | TGTGCCAGCCGCGGACTAGTCGCAAGCAATGAGCAGTTCTTC
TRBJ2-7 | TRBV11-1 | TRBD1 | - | CASSLTGTGLDEQYF | TGTGCCAGCTCCCTGACCGGGACAGGGTTGGACGAGCAGTACTTC
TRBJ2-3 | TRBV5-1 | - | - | CASGGGESTDTQYF | TGCGCCAGCGGGGGGGGCGAAAGCACAGATACGCAGTATTTT
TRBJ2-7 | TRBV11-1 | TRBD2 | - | CASSSQPGTRHSNEQYF | TGTGCCAGCAGCTCCCAACCCGGGACTAGACATTCCAACGAGCAGTACTTC
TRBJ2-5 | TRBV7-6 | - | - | CASSFVHSKQETQYF | TGTGCCAGCAGCTTCGTTCACAGCAAACAAGAGACCCAGTACTTC
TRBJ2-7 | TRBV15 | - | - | CATSRSGNEQYF | TGTGCCACCAGCAGATCCGGTAACGAGCAGTACTTC
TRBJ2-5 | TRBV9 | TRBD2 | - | CASSPGGTSGSIENF | TGTGCCAGCAGCCCAGGGGGGACTAGCGGGAGTATTGAGAACTTC
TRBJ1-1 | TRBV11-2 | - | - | CASSLVRVNTEAFF | TGTGCCAGCAGCTTAGTTCGCGTCAACACTGAAGCTTTCTTT
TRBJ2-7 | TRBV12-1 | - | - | CASSFRTDYEQYF | TGTGCCAGCAGCTTCCGGACAGACTACGAGCAGTACTTC
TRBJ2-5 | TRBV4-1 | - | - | CASSQGDVRETQYF | TGCGCCAGCAGCCAAGGTGACGTCCGGGAGACCCAGTACTTC
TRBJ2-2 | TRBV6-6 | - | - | CASSSSVPGELFF | TGTGCCAGCAGTTCCTCAGTACCCGGGGAGCTGTTTTTT
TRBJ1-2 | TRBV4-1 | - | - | CASSQPRAGNNYGYTF | TGCGCCAGCAGCCAGCCCCGGGCGGGGAATAACTATGGCTACACCTTC
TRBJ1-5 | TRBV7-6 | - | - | CASSLGPGNQPQHF | TGTGCCAGCAGCCTTGGACCAGGCAATCAGCCCCAGCATTTT
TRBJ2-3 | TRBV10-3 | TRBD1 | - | CARGQSTDTQYF | TGTGCCAGGGGACAGAGCACAGATACGCAGTATTTT
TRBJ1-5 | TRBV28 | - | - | CASRDMVRGSNQPQHF | TGTGCCAGCCGAGATATGGTGAGGGGCAGCAATCAGCCCCAGCATTTT
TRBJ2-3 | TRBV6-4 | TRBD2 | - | CASSDSGGDTDTQYF | TGTGCCAGCAGTGACTCCGGGGGGGACACAGATACGCAGTATTTT
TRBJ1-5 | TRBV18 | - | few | CASSPSPLEPQHF | TGTGCCAGCTCACCTTCCCCGTTGGAGCCCCAGCATTTT
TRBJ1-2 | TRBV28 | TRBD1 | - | CASSAPGGAWGYTF | TGTGCCAGCAGCGCGCCAGGGGGCGCCTGGGGCTACACCTTC
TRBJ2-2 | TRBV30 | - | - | CAWNRVGNTGELFF | TGTGCCTGGAACAGGGTCGGGAACACCGGGGAGCTGTTTTTT